Shown below are 23 T cell receptor beta chains from a single sample sequenced in a study of technical replicates of blood from a few donors. Sequencing was performed with immunoSEQ multiplex PCR; in TCRdb, only in-frame clones are kept and a portion is missing. The sample contains some 64,000 clones, 97% of which appear only once. The specimen sequenced was T cells isolated from PBMCs. These receptors were taken from a human donor in good health.

V usage is TRBV27 and J usage is TRBJ2-3; TRBD2 aligns across 7 bases. The CDR3 loop spans 17 amino acids. CDR1 and CDR2 from the germline V gene are MNHEY and SMNVEV (reference sequence). The J segment lost 0 bases and the V segment lost 3 bases, leaving 9 bases of the junction unmatched. The CDR3 reads CASSFRPSGYSTDTQYF. CDR3 nucleotides: TGTGCCAGCAGTTTTCGGCCTAGCGGTTATAGCACAGATACGCAGTATTTT.

The rearrangement uses TRBV6-8 and TRBJ2-2, with 8 positions matching TRBD2. In germline, CDR1 is MNHGY, CDR2 SAAAGT. The CDR3 has 14 amino acids. Trimming took 7 bases from V and 1 from J; bases not matched to a gene: 2. The CDR3 region is CASTAGGNTGELFF. CDR3 bases: TGTGCCAGCACGGCGGGGGGGAACACCGGGGAGCTGTTTTTT.

CDR3 sequence reads: CANTGQGNLSESNEQFF. The DNA of the CDR3 is TGTGCCAACACGGGACAGGGGAACCTATCCGAGTCCAATGAGCAGTTCTTC. The genes are TRBV2 and TRBJ2-1, with TRBD1 matching over 10 bases. Germline V gene lookup returns CDR1 SNHLY and CDR2 FYNNEI. J gave up 6 bases and V 10 bases, and 18 bases lay outside the gene matches. The CDR3 has 17 residues.

This clone was counted a single time. V gene TRBV30 combines with J gene TRBJ1-5; 7 bases agree with TRBD1. The trim removed 8 bases at V and 7 bases at J, leaving 5 bases unmatched. The CDR3 runs 11 residues. Germline lookup yields CDR1 GTSNPN and CDR2 SVGIG (reference sequence). The CDR3 DNA reads TGTGCCGGACAGGAGATCCAGCCCCAGCATTTT. It translates to CAGQEIQPQHF.

With regard to this clone: Relative to the germline gene, one junction end is altered; a read error may explain this. This chain links TRBV30 with TRBJ1-6; 10 bases match TRBD1. Germline V gene data show CDR1 as GTSNPN and CDR2 as SVGIG (reference sequence). The CDR3 runs to 13 residues. CDR3 DNA: TGTCCCTGTGGGACAGGGGATAGTTCACCCCTCCACTTT. It yields the protein CPCGTGDSSPLHF.

The chain couples TRBV18 to TRBJ2-5; D perhaps matches TRBD1 (6 bases). Deletions cut 0 bases from V and 5 bases from J, with 10 bases between. The CDR3 runs 14 residues. Germline-derived CDR1 and CDR2 are KGHSH and LQKENI. This CDR3 reads CASSPPAGAETQYF. Written as DNA, the CDR3 is TGTGCCAGCTCACCACCGGCAGGGGCCGAGACCCAGTACTTC.

V and J are TRBV6-5 and TRBJ2-5, with D uncertain. This CDR3 has 13 amino acids. Trimming took 2 bases from V and 3 from J, leaving 7 bases between them. The V gene's germline CDR1 is MNHEY and CDR2 SVGAGI. This CDR3 reads CASSYGLKETQYF. CDR3 coding DNA: TGTGCCAGCAGTTACGGCTTAAAAGAGACCCAGTACTTC.

The chain employs TRBV5-4 and TRBJ2-5, with D perhaps matching TRBD2 (6 bases). From germline, CDR1 is SGHNT and CDR2 YYREEE (reference sequence). The CDR3 has 14 residues. V lost 5 bases and J 5 bases, leaving 16 bases between the germline ends. CDR3: CASSSDGSRETQYF. CDR3 sequence (DNA): TGTGCCAGCAGTAGTGACGGGAGTCGGGAGACCCAGTACTTC.

The chain employs TRBV29-1 and TRBJ1-2; TRBD1 matches at 11 bases. V shed 4 bases, J shed 4 bases, and the junction held 17 bases outside the gene matches. The germline V gene has CDR1 SQVTM and CDR2 ANQGSEA. The CDR3 spans 18 residues. The CDR3 coding sequence is TGCAGCGTTGCCGGGCCTCGGACAGGGGGCGTGGCGGGCTATGGCTACACCTTC. As protein: CSVAGPRTGGVAGYGYTF.

The chain uses TRBV9 and TRBJ2-2; no clear D gene. This CDR3 region has 12 residues. The V end lost 4 bases, the J end lost 6 bases, and 7 bases lay between the germline ends. Germline-derived CDR1 and CDR2 are SGDLS and YYNGEE. The CDR3 loop reads CASSQLPGELFF. Here the CDR3 DNA reads TGTGCCAGCAGCCAACTCCCCGGGGAGCTGTTTTTT. Full variable domain (outside the CDR3, taken from reference TRBV9 and TRBJ2-2): DSGVTQTPKHLITATGQRVTLRCSPRSGDLSVYWYQQSLDQGLQFLIQYYNGEERAKGNILERFSAQQFPDLHSELNLSSLELGDSALYFCASSQLPGELFFGEGSRLTVL.

This chain links TRBV5-1 with TRBJ1-3, with 9 bases fitting TRBD1. J gave up 8 bases and V 5 bases, and 17 bases lay outside the gene matches. CDR3 size: 17 residues. Germline V CDR1 and CDR2: SGHRS, YFSETQ. The CDR3 DNA reads as TGCGCCAGCAGTCCAGATGAGGACAGGGGCGCAGTAGACACCATATATTTT. It translates to CASSPDEDRGAVDTIYF.

This rearrangement joins TRBV6-1 to TRBJ2-5, with 9 nucleotides matching TRBD1. The CDR3 extends over 14 amino acids. Germline lookup yields CDR1 MNHNS and CDR2 SASEGT. V trimming: 6 bases; J trimming: 5 bases; junction bases outside the gene matches: 7. The CDR3 bases are TGTGCCAGCAGGGCCGGGACAGGGAGGGAGACCCAGTACTTC. This gives the protein CASRAGTGRETQYF.

This clone has a single count. This chain uses TRBV6-5 with TRBJ2-5; maybe TRBD1 (6 bases). Germline V CDR1 and CDR2: MNHEY, SVGAGI. Trimming removed 8 bases at V and 2 bases at J, with 18 bases between. This CDR3 contains 15 residues. CDR3 nucleotides: TGTGCCAGCCTAAAGGAGACAGGTACTCAAGAGACCCAGTACTTC. This gives the protein CASLKETGTQETQYF.

J is TRBJ2-6 and V is TRBV25-1; D is possibly TRBD1 (6 bases). The CDR3 extends over 18 amino acids. Germline CDR1 is MGHDK and CDR2 is SYGVNS. Trimming cost V 3 bases and J 0 bases, with 15 bases left between them. The CDR3 protein is CASSDSGASHSGANVLTF. In nucleotides, the CDR3 is TGTGCCAGCAGTGATTCAGGGGCGAGTCACTCTGGGGCCAACGTCCTGACTTTC.

V usage is TRBV10-2 and J usage is TRBJ2-7; a weak D match, TRBD1 (5 bases). The V gene lost 8 bases and the J gene lost 0 bases, with 8 bases spanning the gap. CDR1 WSHSY and CDR2 SAAADI come from the germline V gene. The CDR3 length is 12 residues. The CDR3 loop is CASGAGSYEQYF. The CDR3 region has the DNA TGCGCCAGCGGGGCCGGCTCCTACGAGCAGTACTTC.

This clone was recorded once. This chain uses TRBV20-1 with TRBJ2-7, with unresolved D. V was cut by 6 bases and J by 1 base, with 7 bases left in between. This CDR3 spans 11 amino acids. Germline-derived CDR1 and CDR2 are DFQATT and SNEGSKA (reference sequence). The CDR3 DNA reads TGCAGTGCAGAAGAGTCCTACGAGCAGTACTTC. It yields the protein CSAEESYEQYF.

This clone was recorded only once. The chain recombines TRBV19 with TRBJ1-2; 9 bases fit TRBD1. The CDR3 has 15 residues. Germline CDR1 reads LNHDA; CDR2 reads SQIVND (reference sequence). The junction had 6 bases not matched to a gene; V was cut back by 3 bases and J by 4 bases. The CDR3 coding sequence is TGTGCCAGTAGTATTAGACAGGGGGGGAGCTATGGCTACACCTTC. Translation gives CASSIRQGGSYGYTF. The whole variable domain, remainder taken from reference TRBV19 and TRBJ1-2, is DGGITQSPKYLFRKEGQNVTLSCEQNLNHDAMYWYRQDPGQGLRLIYYSQIVNDFQKGDIAEGYSVSREKKESFPLTVTSAQKNPTAFYLCASSIRQGGSYGYTFGSGTRLTVV.

The chain uses TRBV6-6 and TRBJ1-2; D gene uncertain. Looked up from germline, CDR1 is MNHNY and CDR2 is SVGAGI (reference sequence). The CDR3 consists of 16 residues. V lost 0 bases, J lost 1 base, and 12 bases lay in between. The DNA for the CDR3 is TGTGCCAGCAGTTACTCGGGCCTACAGATTAACTATGGCTACACCTTC. This translates into CASSYSGLQINYGYTF.

The CDR3 DNA is TGTGCCAGCTCACCCCCGGGACAGGGGTTAGAGACCCAGTACTTC. As protein: CASSPPGQGLETQYF. This chain connects TRBV18 to TRBJ2-5; TRBD1 matches 10 bases. CDR1 and CDR2 from the germline V gene are KGHSH and LQKENI. CDR3 size: 15 residues. V shed 3 bases and J 4 bases; nucleotides not matched to a gene: 5.

This chain joins TRBV13 and TRBJ2-3, with TRBD2 matching over 8 bases. The trim removed 5 bases at V and 4 bases at J, leaving 11 bases unmatched. The CDR3 length is 16 residues. Germline loops: CDR1 PRHDT, CDR2 FYEKMQ (reference sequence). The CDR3 region has the DNA TGTGCCAGCAGCCCTCCCCGGGGGGGACGGCCAGATACGCAGTATTTT. Translation gives CASSPPRGGRPDTQYF. The entire variable domain, with the rest obtained from reference TRBV13 and TRBJ2-3, is as follows: AAGVIQSPRHLIKEKRETATLKCYPIPRHDTVYWYQQGPGQDPQFLISFYEKMQSDKGSIPDRFSAQQFSDYHSELNMSSLELGDSALYFCASSPPRGGRPDTQYFGPGTRLTVL.

V usage is TRBV7-6 and J usage is TRBJ2-7; 9 positions agree with TRBD2. This CDR3 region has 15 residues. The germline V gene has CDR1 SGHVS and CDR2 FNYEAQ. Germline trimming cut 2 bases from V and 4 bases from J; bases unmatched to any gene: 6. CDR3 in amino acids: CASSLYSGSGYEQYF. DNA for the CDR3: TGTGCCAGCAGCTTATATAGCGGGAGTGGGTACGAGCAGTACTTC.

As for this clone: The germline gene is not matched at one end of the junction; a read error may be the cause. V and J are TRBV27 and TRBJ1-4, with D hard to call. This CDR3 region has 14 residues. Per the germline V gene, CDR1 is MNHEY and CDR2 is SMNVEV (reference sequence). CDR3 DNA: TGTGCCAGCACTTTACCCCCAATCGAGGAAAAACTGTTTTTT. It specifies CASTLPPIEEKLFF.

The chain has TRBV5-1 and TRBJ1-2; no clear D gene. V was clipped by 4 bases and J by 4 bases, with 17 bases between them. Germline V gives CDR1 SGHRS, CDR2 YFSETQ. The CDR3 has 15 residues. DNA for the CDR3: TGCGCCAGCAGCCCAGAAAATTCCAGGATCTATGGCTACACCTTC. This translates into CASSPENSRIYGYTF.